Following are 7 T cell receptor beta chains from one sample sequenced in a study of early T cells in non-severe SARS-CoV-2 infection. TCRdb processed the 5' RACE reads anew with MiXCR; each CDR3 protein has one entry. Among approximately 66,000 distinct CDR3 sequences, 12% were seen once, and the ten largest hold around 4.6%. The sequencing input was whole blood. The receptors shown here come from an adult who was a healthcare worker with PCR-confirmed SARS-CoV-2 infection or an uninfected control (not recorded which).

By proportion, this clonotype is medium-sized. This chain links TRBV20-1 with TRBJ2-3; TRBD2 aligns across 8 bases. V lost 1 base to trimming and J lost 4 bases; unmatched junction nucleotides: 1. Germline CDR1 is DFQATT and CDR2 is SNEGSKA (reference sequence). This CDR3 has 13 amino acids. In DNA, the CDR3 is TGCAGTGCTAGAGCGGGAGGGCCAGATACGCAGTATTTT. Translating gives CSARAGGPDTQYF.

The V and J genes are TRBV7-2 and TRBJ2-3; 7 positions agree with TRBD1. Germline-derived CDR1 and CDR2 are SGHTA and FQGNSA. Trimming removed 7 bases from V and 1 base from J; junction bases left unmatched: 8. The length of the CDR3 is 15 residues. The CDR3 region has the DNA TGTGCCAGCAACCAACAGGGGCTCCGCACAGATACGCAGTATTTT. Protein product: CASNQQGLRTDTQYF.

Comments on this clonotype: Relative to the germline gene, one junction end is altered; a read error may explain this. The chain uses TRBV13 and TRBJ2-4; TRBD1 agrees at 9 bases. Germline V gene data show CDR1 as PRHDT and CDR2 as FYEKMQ (reference sequence). This CDR3 spans 13 amino acids. This CDR3 reads CASSLSGTGLSLF. CDR3 bases: TGTGCCAGCAGCTTAAGTGGGACAGGGTTGTCCCTCTTC.

The DNA of the CDR3 is TGTGCCAGCAAAGGTGGCCGGGGTAATGGCTACACCTTC. Translation: CASKGGRGNGYTF. The J gene is TRBJ1-2, the V gene TRBV9; D call uncertain. The germline CDR1 and CDR2 sequences are SGDLS and YYNGEE. The CDR3 consists of 13 residues. V was cut by 6 bases and J by 6 bases, with 15 bases left in between.

In this sample, this clonotype turned up many times. The rearrangement uses TRBV24-1 and TRBJ2-1; D remains unclear. This CDR3 has 14 amino acids. Trimming stripped 7 bases from V and 8 bases from J, with 17 bases between. CDR1 is KGHDR, CDR2 SFDVKD, per germline. The DNA for the CDR3 is TGTGCCACCAGCCTTTCTGGAGTCGGCGATGAGCAGTTCTTC. Translating it yields CATSLSGVGDEQFF.

This clonotype was seen ten or more times. The V and J genes are TRBV7-6 and TRBJ1-3, with 8 positions matching TRBD1. This CDR3 region has 17 residues. The trim removed 0 bases at V and 4 bases at J, leaving 8 bases unmatched. In germline, CDR1 is SGHVS, CDR2 FNYEAQ. The CDR3 reads CASSLAGTGLYGNTIYF. The CDR3 DNA reads as TGTGCCAGCAGCTTAGCCGGGACAGGCTTATACGGAAACACCATATATTTT.

This clonotype was detected a few times. The V gene is TRBV7-2, the J gene TRBJ1-5; possibly TRBD1 for D (5 bases). The V and J ends lost 2 bases and 1 base respectively, with 12 bases between them. This CDR3 has 16 residues. Germline CDR1 SGHTA, CDR2 FQGNSA. The CDR3 DNA is TGTGCCAGCAGCTTATTTGGCGAGGGGAGCAATCAGCCCCAGCATTTT. Its protein product is CASSLFGEGSNQPQHF. The entire variable domain, with the rest obtained from reference TRBV7-2 and TRBJ1-5, is as follows: GAGVSQSPSNKVTEKGKDVELRCDPISGHTALYWYRQSLGQGLEFLIYFQGNSAPDKSGLPSDRFSAERTGGSVSTLTIQRTQQEDSAVYLCASSLFGEGSNQPQHFGDGTRLSIL.